This TCR beta chain emerged from a study of shared clonotypes between healthy human individuals (dated by TCRdb to about 2020). Some background on the complete study: A couple of women and a few men aged 18 to 49 years were included in the cohort. Per donor, three plates each were used for CD4 naive and CD4 memory, two for CD8 naive, and one for CD8 memory. The study deeply sequenced blood TCR repertoires of five healthy adults to estimate repertoire size and the extent of clonotype sharing between individuals. To increase sequencing depth and limit assay-specific biases, different laboratories used diverse techniques to prepare libraries and sequence TCR repertoires. Leukapheresis yielded between about 0.94 and 10 billion PBMCs per donor. What the study reported, not specific to this receptor: The small number of donors limited the genetic and exposure-history diversity represented. Across several donors, approximately 4.6% of naive CD4, 3% to 4% of naive CD8, about 2.3% of memory CD4, and approximately 0.4% of memory CD8 clonotypes were shared. Sampling was restricted to blood, and TCR repertoires in tissues likely differ from the TCR repertoires found in blood. Compared with non-shared clonotypes, the clonotypes found in all four sorted-subset donors had higher generation probabilities. Rarefaction of sorted-subset datasets indicated incomplete sequencing despite the large sequencing depth. Estimated clonotype richness was generally larger for naive than for memory subsets. Pairwise subsampling led to the expectation that sequencing depth would affect the degree of clonotype sharing among donors.

CD8 naive samples were obtained by positive selection for CCR7 among CD45RO-negative cells, yielding a CD45RA+CCR7+ population from which TemRA cells were excluded. Healthy HIV-negative adults with no recently reported acute infections or vaccinations were included as donors. All donors were Caucasian adults living in Nashville, Tennessee, USA. Blood was obtained by leukapheresis, after which PBMCs were separated by Ficoll-Histopaque density gradient centrifugation and cryopreserved in liquid nitrogen vapor phase. Purity and quantity of every magnetically sorted T cell population were checked by analytical flow cytometry. Each sorted fraction had its genomic DNA isolated and then quantified by UV absorbance on a Nanodrop 2000c. TCR CDR3 regions were amplified from genomic DNA by multiplex PCR using the deep immunoSEQ assay. Extracted genomic DNA from each cell subset was spread evenly across all wells of several immunoSEQ 96-well plates, with each plate serving as a replicate. Each replicate PCR for sorted subsets received roughly 0.2 ug genomic DNA, equal to 30,000 or so T cell genomes. Purified libraries were quantified with a Qubit 3.0 fluorometer, sized on a Bioanalyzer 2100, and re-quantified with the KAPA Library Quantification kit. A separate single-read 150-cycle Illumina NextSeq 550 flow cell was used to sequence each immunoSEQ 96-well plate. The study's processing was this. Because the immunoSEQ output held only junctional sequences and lacked quality scores, the filtering could not match the filtering applied to full-length reads. To assign V/J genes and CDR3, sequences were annotated against IMGT germline references using PyIR, a Python wrapper for IgBLAST v1.9. Reads were removed for weak V/J assignments (E-value above 1e-6), missing CDR3, stop codons, out-of-frame junctions, or ambiguous translated residues. A V3J clonotype was defined by an identical inferred V gene, J gene, and CDR3 amino acid sequence. Percentage overlap between repertoires was calculated by dividing the number of shared unique clonotypes by the size of the smaller repertoire. Richness of each repertoire was evaluated using RTK rarefaction, the Chao1 estimator, and Recon v2.1 estimates of unobserved clonotypes. Generation probabilities were computed with OLGA for all TCRbeta clonotypes obtained by the gDNA method from several donors. TCRdb mirrors the immuneACCESS table, restricted to in-frame sequences. Some clones are absent from its copies; in checked studies, under half trace to an unresolved V gene, and the reason for the others is unknown. Clone size and the V and J calls come from that table; the DNA yielded D and trimming. A total of 700,000 to 950,000 clones appear in this sample, about 96% of them only once. Together, the top ten hold less than 0.3% of the sample.

Comments on this clone: Its recognized antigen is unknown. Base qualities are not recorded, but no much larger clone differs from it by a single base.

CDR1 and CDR2 are read off the germline V gene (reference sequence) as PRHDT and FYEKMQ. The V and J ends are trimmed by 3 bases and 0 bases, leaving 9 bases between them. The CDR3 goes from the cysteine to the phenylalanine over 14 residues. Of all the DNA, just the CDR3 is kept, 42 bases in frame from base 1. The source material was naive CD8+ T cells sorted from blood. Read against the paper, the sample's cell subset or site label means: CD45RA+CCR7+. This TCR was sampled from a man aged 25-45 years in good health. In this chain, TRBV13 is recombined with TRBJ2-7, with the D gene too uncertain to name. Here the CDR3 is given as CASSFAGVSYEQYF. Here is the DNA: TGTGCCAGCAGCTTCGCAGGCGTCTCCTACGAGCAGTACTTC.